This TCR beta chain emerged from a study of Graves' ophthalmopathy and Graves' hyperthyroidism. Amplifying from RNA transcripts, the study obtained TCR beta CDR3 regions. RT-PCR with HTBI primers came first, then second-round multiplex PCR. TCRdb processed the multiplex PCR reads anew with MiXCR; each CDR3 protein has one entry. The sample has some 750,000 distinct CDR3 sequences; roughly 40% are singletons. The sample holds a few counts of this clonotype. V dropped 4 bases and J dropped 2 bases, with 13 bases sitting between them. CDR1 and CDR2 from the germline V gene are SGDLS and YYNGEE. The CDR3 contains 15 residues.

This chain connects TRBV9 to TRBJ1-3; no definite D call. Sequencing input: peripheral blood. This TCR was recovered from an adult man with Graves' ophthalmopathy. The CDR3 coding sequence is TGTGCCAGCAGCCAAGGAGAATGGGCTGGAAACACCATATATTTT. It encodes CASSQGEWAGNTIYF.